This T cell receptor (beta chain) was captured by sequencing in a study of early T cells in non-severe SARS-CoV-2 infection. This CDR3 spans 14 amino acids. Per the germline V gene, CDR1 is MGHRA and CDR2 is YSYEKL. Between the trimmed V and J ends, which lost 3 bases and 2 bases, there was a span of 10 bases. This clonotype was seen ten or more times. The antigen remains unidentified. Attachment of unique molecular identifiers to individual cDNA molecules was performed. TCRdb fed the 5' RACE reads into MiXCR, producing one record per CDR3 protein. The table lists tens of thousands of distinct CDR3 sequences, roughly 4.5% of them singletons, with around 8% in the top ten. Findings of the study overall: CD4 and private specificities were missed by VDJdb matching, which favored anti-spike CD8 responses.

Input material: whole blood. The receptor comes from an adult who was a healthcare worker with PCR-confirmed SARS-CoV-2 infection or an uninfected control (not recorded which). The V and J genes are TRBV4-1 and TRBJ1-1; D is undetermined. The CDR3 DNA is TGCGCCAGCAGCCACGGGCCGACCAACACTGAAGCTTTCTTT. This translates into CASSHGPTNTEAFF.